This is a list of T cell receptor beta chains from one sample in a study of blood T cell repertoires in COVID-19. Profiled with immunoSEQ multiplex PCR; TCRdb holds only in-frame clones, not every one. The table lists approximately 100,000 clones, more than 80% of them singletons, with 10% in the top ten. Input material: peripheral blood. The source is a human donor in a cohort sampled during active COVID-19. CDR3s include the opening cysteine and the closing phenylalanine or tryptophan. Each record gives: J gene, V gene, clone size, D gene, CDR3 protein, CDR3 DNA. A D gene is named only where the DNA matches it firmly. Size is omitted from some rows. Given values are once, few, many or a class for expanded clones.

TRBJ2-1 TRBV20-1 NA TRBD2 CSVTSGNEQFF TGCAGCGTAACTAGCGGCAATGAGCAGTTCTTC
TRBJ2-4 TRBV6-4 NA TRBD2 CASSDGGDLLDIQYF TGTGCCAGCAGCGATGGGGGGGACCTCCTAGACATTCAGTACTTC
TRBJ1-5 TRBV30 NA TRBD1 CAWSKSGQGAQPQHF TGTGCCTGGAGTAAATCGGGGCAGGGGGCCCAGCCCCAGCATTTT
TRBJ1-2 TRBV30 few NA CAWRVQGFRGYTF TGTGCCTGGAGGGTACAGGGATTTCGTGGCTACACCTTC
TRBJ1-1 TRBV6-5 NA TRBD1 CASIQGGAGNTEAFF TGTGCCAGCATTCAAGGGGGCGCTGGGAACACTGAAGCTTTCTTT
TRBJ1-4 TRBV9 NA TRBD1 CASSGGQGVEKLFF TGTGCCAGCAGCGGTGGACAGGGTGTGGAAAAACTGTTTTTT
TRBJ2-7 TRBV7-2 NA TRBD2 CASSLKTSGGISYEQYF TGTGCCAGCAGCCTAAAGACTAGCGGGGGGATTTCCTACGAGCAGTACTTC
TRBJ2-2 TRBV5-1 NA TRBD2 CASSPGLAGFNTGELFF TGCGCCAGCAGCCCGGGACTAGCGGGGTTCAACACCGGGGAGCTGTTTTTT
TRBJ2-5 TRBV6-5 NA NA CASRYQETQYF TGTGCCAGCAGGTATCAAGAGACCCAGTACTTC
TRBJ1-2 TRBV7-2 NA TRBD1 CASITLGQGNYGYTF TGTGCCAGCATCACACTTGGACAGGGGAACTATGGCTACACCTTC